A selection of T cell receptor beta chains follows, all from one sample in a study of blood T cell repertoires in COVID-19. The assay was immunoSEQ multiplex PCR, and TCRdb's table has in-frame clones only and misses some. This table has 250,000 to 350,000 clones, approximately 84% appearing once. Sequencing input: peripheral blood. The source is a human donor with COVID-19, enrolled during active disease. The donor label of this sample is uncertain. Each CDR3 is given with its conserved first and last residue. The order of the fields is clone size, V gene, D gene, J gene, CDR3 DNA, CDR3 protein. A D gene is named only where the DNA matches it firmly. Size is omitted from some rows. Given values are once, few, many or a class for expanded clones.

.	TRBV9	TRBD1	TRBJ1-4	TGTGCCAGCAGCGTTGGGACAGGGCTTAGGGGTGAAAAACTGTTTTTT	CASSVGTGLRGEKLFF
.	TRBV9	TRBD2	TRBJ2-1	TGTGCCAGCAGCGTAGGAGGCGGTAGCGGGACGAACAATGAGCAGTTCTTC	CASSVGGGSGTNNEQFF
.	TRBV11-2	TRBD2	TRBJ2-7	TGTGCCAGCAGCCTTGAGGTAGCGGGAGTATACGAGCAGTACTTC	CASSLEVAGVYEQYF
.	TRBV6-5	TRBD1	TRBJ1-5	TGTGCCAGCAGTTTCCGACAGGGGAATCAGCCCCAGCATTTT	CASSFRQGNQPQHF
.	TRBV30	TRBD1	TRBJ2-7	TGTGCCTGGAGTTCAGAGACAGGGGTGTTTTACGAGCAGTACTTC	CAWSSETGVFYEQYF
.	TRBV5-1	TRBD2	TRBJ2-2	TGCGCCAGCAGCTTGGCCAGGGTAGGAGCGGGAACCGGGGAGCTGTTTTTT	CASSLARVGAGTGELFF
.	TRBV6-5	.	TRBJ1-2	TGTGCCAGCAGTCGAGCTCAGACAGCAGATGGCTACACCTTC	CASSRAQTADGYTF
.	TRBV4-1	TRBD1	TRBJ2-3	TGCGCCAGCAGCCAACCGTGGACAGGGACGGGGAGTACAGATACGCAGTATTTT	CASSQPWTGTGSTDTQYF
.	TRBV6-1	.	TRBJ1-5	TGTGCCAGCAGTGGGTCGATGGGGGCCGAAAGCAATCAGCCCCAGCATTTT	CASSGSMGAESNQPQHF
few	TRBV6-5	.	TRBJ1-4	TGTGCCAGCAGACAGGGTGAAAAACTGTTTTTT	CASRQGEKLFF
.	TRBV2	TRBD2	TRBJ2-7	TGTGCCAGCAGCGCCCCTAGCGGGAGGAGATACGAGCAGTACTTC	CASSAPSGRRYEQYF